The rows below give T cell receptor beta chains drawn from one sample of a study of blood T cell repertoires in COVID-19. Data came from immunoSEQ multiplex PCR; TCRdb stores just in-frame clones and leaves some out. The data show around 95,000 clones, 80% seen once. The sequencing input was peripheral blood. The receptors derive from a man between 65 and 85 years old with active or convalescent COVID-19. Both conserved end residues are part of each CDR3. Each record gives: CDR3 length, D gene, clone size, V gene, J gene, CDR3 protein, CDR3 DNA. The D gene is left open where the match is weak. Size values are once, few and many counts, or a class for expanded clones, and some rows have none.

CDR3 length: 13; D gene: NA; clone size: NA; V gene: TRBV2; J gene: TRBJ1-1; CDR3 protein: CASIARGNTEAFF; CDR3 DNA: TGTGCCAGCATAGCCAGGGGAAATACTGAAGCTTTCTTT
CDR3 length: 17; D gene: NA; clone size: NA; V gene: TRBV10-3; J gene: TRBJ2-7; CDR3 protein: CAISDEGRIALKYEQYF; CDR3 DNA: TGTGCCATCAGTGATGAGGGCCGAATAGCTCTGAAATACGAGCAGTACTTC
CDR3 length: 13; D gene: NA; clone size: few; V gene: TRBV7-9; J gene: TRBJ1-1; CDR3 protein: CASSLDRNTEAFF; CDR3 DNA: TGTGCCAGCAGCCTCGACAGGAACACTGAAGCTTTCTTT
CDR3 length: 10; D gene: NA; clone size: few; V gene: TRBV2; J gene: TRBJ1-1; CDR3 protein: CATAVNEAFF; CDR3 DNA: TGTGCAACAGCTGTCAATGAAGCTTTCTTT
CDR3 length: 16; D gene: NA; clone size: NA; V gene: TRBV27; J gene: TRBJ1-5; CDR3 protein: CASSISIPGYNQPQHF; CDR3 DNA: TGTGCCAGCAGTATTTCTATTCCAGGCTACAATCAGCCCCAGCATTTT
CDR3 length: 16; D gene: TRBD2; clone size: NA; V gene: TRBV30; J gene: TRBJ2-7; CDR3 protein: CAWAIPRWAGGYEQYF; CDR3 DNA: TGTGCCTGGGCCATCCCCAGGTGGGCGGGGGGGTACGAGCAGTACTTC
CDR3 length: 16; D gene: NA; clone size: NA; V gene: TRBV30; J gene: TRBJ2-7; CDR3 protein: CAWSVNPLAFHYEQYF; CDR3 DNA: TGTGCCTGGAGTGTAAATCCCTTAGCGTTCCACTACGAGCAGTACTTC
CDR3 length: 13; D gene: NA; clone size: NA; V gene: TRBV3-1/TRBV3-2; J gene: TRBJ1-1; CDR3 protein: CASSQERRTEAFF; CDR3 DNA: TGTGCCAGCAGCCAAGAGAGGCGGACTGAAGCTTTCTTT
CDR3 length: 13; D gene: NA; clone size: NA; V gene: TRBV7-2; J gene: TRBJ1-4; CDR3 protein: CASSLGAYEKLFF; CDR3 DNA: TGTGCCAGCAGCTTAGGGGCTTACGAAAAACTGTTTTTT
CDR3 length: 12; D gene: NA; clone size: NA; V gene: TRBV30; J gene: TRBJ1-2; CDR3 protein: CAWSGRFYGYTF; CDR3 DNA: TGTGCCTGGAGTGGCAGGTTTTATGGCTACACCTTC
CDR3 length: 14; D gene: NA; clone size: NA; V gene: TRBV5-1; J gene: TRBJ2-7; CDR3 protein: CASSFPETLYEQYF; CDR3 DNA: TGCGCCAGCAGCTTTCCGGAGACCCTCTACGAGCAGTACTTC
CDR3 length: 14; D gene: NA; clone size: NA; V gene: TRBV7-2; J gene: TRBJ2-7; CDR3 protein: CASSLTASRYEQYF; CDR3 DNA: TGTGCCAGCAGCCTGACAGCGAGCCGCTACGAGCAGTACTTC
CDR3 length: 16; D gene: TRBD1; clone size: NA; V gene: TRBV18; J gene: TRBJ1-1; CDR3 protein: CASSRKTGATNTEAFF; CDR3 DNA: TGTGCCAGCTCCCGCAAGACAGGGGCTACAAACACTGAAGCTTTCTTT
CDR3 length: 14; D gene: TRBD1; clone size: NA; V gene: TRBV30; J gene: TRBJ1-3; CDR3 protein: CAWSDGTVGNTIYF; CDR3 DNA: TGTGCCTGGAGCGACGGGACAGTTGGAAACACCATATATTTT
CDR3 length: 18; D gene: NA; clone size: NA; V gene: TRBV18; J gene: TRBJ1-1; CDR3 protein: CASSPNVGGVTMNTEAFF; CDR3 DNA: TGTGCCAGCTCACCAAACGTTGGAGGGGTAACCATGAACACTGAAGCTTTCTTT
CDR3 length: 13; D gene: TRBD1; clone size: NA; V gene: TRBV9; J gene: TRBJ2-5; CDR3 protein: CASSLGQGETQYF; CDR3 DNA: TGTGCCAGCAGCCTGGGACAGGGGGAGACCCAGTACTTC
CDR3 length: 16; D gene: TRBD2; clone size: NA; V gene: TRBV18; J gene: TRBJ2-1; CDR3 protein: CASSPTTRLAGAEQFF; CDR3 DNA: TGTGCCAGCTCCCCCACCACGAGACTAGCGGGTGCTGAGCAGTTCTTC
CDR3 length: 14; D gene: NA; clone size: NA; V gene: TRBV4-3; J gene: TRBJ1-1; CDR3 protein: CASSQELQRRKAFF; CDR3 DNA: TGCGCCAGCAGCCAAGAACTACAGCGGCGGAAAGCTTTCTTT
CDR3 length: 12; D gene: NA; clone size: once; V gene: TRBV24-1; J gene: TRBJ2-3; CDR3 protein: CATSDFRDTQYF; CDR3 DNA: TGTGCCACCAGTGATTTTAGAGATACGCAGTATTTT
CDR3 length: 15; D gene: TRBD2; clone size: NA; V gene: TRBV2; J gene: TRBJ2-2; CDR3 protein: CASSQRRGDTGELFF; CDR3 DNA: TGTGCCAGCAGTCAGAGGCGGGGGGACACCGGGGAGCTGTTTTTT
CDR3 length: 17; D gene: NA; clone size: once; V gene: TRBV18; J gene: TRBJ1-3; CDR3 protein: CASSPRNRATSGNTIYF; CDR3 DNA: TGTGCCAGCTCACCAAGGAACAGGGCGACGTCTGGAAACACCATATATTTT
CDR3 length: 10; D gene: NA; clone size: NA; V gene: TRBV29-1; J gene: TRBJ2-1; CDR3 protein: CSVGRNEQFF; CDR3 DNA: TGCAGCGTTGGGAGAAATGAGCAGTTCTTC
CDR3 length: 14; D gene: TRBD1; clone size: NA; V gene: TRBV5-1; J gene: TRBJ1-1; CDR3 protein: CASSFTGDPTGAFF; CDR3 DNA: TGCGCCAGCAGCTTTACAGGGGACCCTACTGGAGCTTTCTTT
CDR3 length: 15; D gene: TRBD2; clone size: NA; V gene: TRBV5-6; J gene: TRBJ2-5; CDR3 protein: CASSRRLAGGETQYF; CDR3 DNA: TGTGCCAGCAGCCGACGACTAGCGGGGGGGGAGACCCAGTACTTC
CDR3 length: 12; D gene: TRBD2; clone size: once; V gene: TRBV2; J gene: TRBJ2-3; CDR3 protein: CASSAGGDTQYF; CDR3 DNA: TGTGCCAGCAGCGCGGGAGGGGATACGCAGTATTTT
CDR3 length: 16; D gene: NA; clone size: NA; V gene: TRBV19; J gene: TRBJ2-1; CDR3 protein: CASSIRSTFSYNEQFF; CDR3 DNA: TGTGCCAGTAGTATTCGGTCCACTTTCTCCTACAATGAGCAGTTCTTC
CDR3 length: 14; D gene: NA; clone size: NA; V gene: TRBV5-1; J gene: TRBJ1-1; CDR3 protein: CASSPMGGNTEAFF; CDR3 DNA: TGCGCCAGCAGCCCCATGGGGGGGAACACTGAAGCTTTCTTT
CDR3 length: 15; D gene: TRBD1; clone size: few; V gene: TRBV28; J gene: TRBJ2-7; CDR3 protein: CASSLVRDRLYEQYF; CDR3 DNA: TGTGCCAGCAGTTTAGTTAGGGACAGGCTCTACGAGCAGTACTTC
CDR3 length: 15; D gene: NA; clone size: NA; V gene: TRBV6-2/TRBV6-3; J gene: TRBJ2-2; CDR3 protein: CASSYVPRLTGELFF; CDR3 DNA: TGTGCCAGCAGTTACGTGCCCAGACTCACCGGGGAGCTGTTTTTT
CDR3 length: 15; D gene: NA; clone size: once; V gene: TRBV7-6; J gene: TRBJ2-7; CDR3 protein: CASSPMTTDSYEQYF; CDR3 DNA: TGTGCCAGCAGCCCCATGACGACTGACTCCTACGAGCAGTACTTC
CDR3 length: 19; D gene: TRBD1; clone size: NA; V gene: TRBV4-1; J gene: TRBJ1-3; CDR3 protein: CASSQVRVRQGNSGNTIYF; CDR3 DNA: TGCGCCAGCAGCCAAGTGCGAGTTAGACAGGGTAATTCTGGAAACACCATATATTTT
CDR3 length: 13; D gene: NA; clone size: NA; V gene: TRBV7-2; J gene: TRBJ2-7; CDR3 protein: CASSFDRAYEQYF; CDR3 DNA: TGTGCCAGCAGCTTTGACAGAGCTTACGAGCAGTACTTC
CDR3 length: 14; D gene: TRBD2; clone size: NA; V gene: TRBV3-1/TRBV3-2; J gene: TRBJ2-7; CDR3 protein: CASSQGEGSHEQYF; CDR3 DNA: TGTGCCAGCAGCCAAGGGGAGGGCAGCCACGAGCAGTACTTC
CDR3 length: 14; D gene: TRBD1; clone size: few; V gene: TRBV19; J gene: TRBJ2-7; CDR3 protein: CASSSLGQGDEQYF; CDR3 DNA: TGTGCCAGTAGCTCCTTGGGACAGGGGGACGAGCAGTACTTC
CDR3 length: 15; D gene: NA; clone size: NA; V gene: TRBV5-1; J gene: TRBJ2-7; CDR3 protein: CASSLSGRLGVEQYF; CDR3 DNA: TGCGCCAGCAGCTTGTCCGGCCGACTAGGGGTCGAGCAGTACTTC
CDR3 length: 14; D gene: TRBD1; clone size: NA; V gene: TRBV5-1; J gene: TRBJ1-1; CDR3 protein: CASSEGTGGTEAFF; CDR3 DNA: TGCGCCAGCAGCGAAGGGACAGGGGGCACTGAAGCTTTCTTT
CDR3 length: 14; D gene: TRBD1; clone size: once; V gene: TRBV28; J gene: TRBJ2-7; CDR3 protein: CASRGTGNSYEQYF; CDR3 DNA: TGTGCCAGCAGGGGGACAGGGAACTCCTACGAGCAGTACTTC
CDR3 length: 17; D gene: NA; clone size: few; V gene: TRBV27; J gene: TRBJ2-7; CDR3 protein: CASSFRISGTDAYEQYF; CDR3 DNA: TGTGCCAGCAGTTTCCGCATTTCCGGGACTGACGCTTACGAGCAGTACTTC
CDR3 length: 16; D gene: TRBD2; clone size: NA; V gene: TRBV5-5; J gene: TRBJ2-1; CDR3 protein: CASSRSVAGGYNEQFF; CDR3 DNA: TGTGCCAGCAGCCGATCGGTAGCGGGGGGCTACAATGAGCAGTTCTTC
CDR3 length: 17; D gene: NA; clone size: NA; V gene: TRBV7-2; J gene: TRBJ2-6; CDR3 protein: CASSLVGGASGANVLTF; CDR3 DNA: TGTGCCAGCAGCTTAGTGGGGGGGGCCTCTGGGGCCAACGTCCTGACTTTC
CDR3 length: 15; D gene: TRBD2; clone size: NA; V gene: TRBV29-1; J gene: TRBJ2-3; CDR3 protein: CSVEDLRGGADTQYF; CDR3 DNA: TGCAGCGTTGAAGATCTTCGCGGGGGGGCAGATACGCAGTATTTT
CDR3 length: 11; D gene: NA; clone size: NA; V gene: TRBV12-3/TRBV12-4; J gene: TRBJ2-7; CDR3 protein: CASSSRGEQYF; CDR3 DNA: TGTGCCAGCAGTTCCCGAGGGGAGCAGTACTTC